This is a list of T cell receptor beta chains from one sample in a study of blood T cell repertoires in COVID-19. Generated by immunoSEQ multiplex PCR, the TCRdb table keeps only in-frame clones and is missing some. Of about 270,000 clones in the sample, approximately 80% were seen once. The source material was peripheral blood. All receptors derive from a woman aged 60-75 years with active or convalescent COVID-19. Each CDR3 is given with its conserved first and last residue. Fields, in order: clone size, V gene, D gene, J gene, CDR3 protein, CDR3 DNA. The D gene is left open where the match is weak. Size is stated for part of the rows, as once, few or many counts, or as a class when the clone is expanded.

-,TRBV12-5,TRBD1,TRBJ2-3,CASGRYLEGASTDTQYF,TGTGCTAGTGGTCGATACCTCGAGGGGGCTAGCACAGATACGCAGTATTTT
-,TRBV4-1,-,TRBJ2-1,CASSRAGSYNEQFF,TGCGCCAGCAGCCGAGCGGGTTCCTACAATGAGCAGTTCTTC
-,TRBV7-9,TRBD1,TRBJ1-4,CASSLTQGAHEKLFF,TGTGCCAGCAGCCTCACCCAGGGGGCGCATGAAAAACTGTTTTTT
once,TRBV2,TRBD1,TRBJ2-1,CASSSGQVSYNEQFF,TGTGCCAGCAGTTCAGGACAGGTTTCATACAATGAGCAGTTCTTC
-,TRBV7-2,-,TRBJ2-7,CASSLRGIGGRGEQYF,TGTGCCAGCAGCCTGCGGGGTATAGGGGGCCGGGGGGAGCAGTACTTC
-,TRBV30,-,TRBJ1-5,CAWSVQAVPPQHF,TGTGCCTGGAGTGTACAGGCAGTGCCACCCCAGCATTTT
few,TRBV25-1,-,TRBJ1-6,CASRSQGDSPLHF,TGTGCCAGCAGATCGCAGGGTGATTCACCCCTCCACTTT
-,TRBV7-8,-,TRBJ2-5,CASSLDRPQETQYF,TGTGCCAGCAGCTTGGACAGACCTCAAGAGACCCAGTACTTC
-,TRBV12-5,-,TRBJ1-5,CASGLAVWQGDSNQPQHF,TGTGCTAGTGGTTTGGCGGTCTGGCAGGGCGATAGCAATCAGCCCCAGCATTTT
-,TRBV19,TRBD2,TRBJ2-5,CASSIGTSGGYQETQYF,TGTGCCAGTAGTATAGGTACTAGCGGGGGATACCAAGAGACCCAGTACTTC
-,TRBV29-1,-,TRBJ2-5,CSVVKQETQYF,TGCAGCGTTGTCAAACAAGAGACCCAGTACTTC
once,TRBV3-1/TRBV3-2,-,TRBJ1-4,CASSQEIGGQSSEKLFF,TGTGCCAGCAGCCAAGAGATAGGGGGACAATCAAGTGAAAAACTGTTTTTT
few,TRBV4-3,-,TRBJ2-3,CASSQEGAITDTQYF,TGCGCCAGCAGCCAAGAAGGGGCGATCACAGATACGCAGTATTTT
-,TRBV27,-,TRBJ2-1,CASRPPRLSSHNEQFF,TGTGCCAGCAGACCCCCCCGATTATCTAGCCACAATGAGCAGTTCTTC
-,TRBV29-1,-,TRBJ2-1,CSVGASRGTAPIGQFF,TGCAGCGTTGGAGCCAGTCGGGGGACCGCCCCGATTGGGCAGTTCTTC
-,TRBV18,TRBD2,TRBJ2-5,CASSPPWSGGGETQYF,TGTGCCAGCTCACCACCATGGAGCGGGGGAGGAGAGACCCAGTACTTC
-,TRBV6-1,-,TRBJ1-2,CASSDPRRARNYGYTF,TGTGCCAGCAGTGACCCCCGGAGGGCCCGGAATTATGGCTACACCTTC
-,TRBV12-3/TRBV12-4,-,TRBJ1-5,CASSLMGQGAQHF,TGTGCCAGCAGCCTAATGGGTCAGGGCGCCCAGCATTTT
-,TRBV9,TRBD2,TRBJ2-2,CASSVVPGTSGAPGELFF,TGTGCCAGCAGCGTAGTGCCCGGGACTAGCGGGGCTCCCGGGGAGCTGTTTTTT
many,TRBV5-1,-,TRBJ2-5,CASSRIADQETQYF,TGCGCCAGCAGCCGGATAGCGGATCAAGAGACCCAGTACTTC
-,TRBV10-1,TRBD1,TRBJ2-7,CASSESYRGYEQYF,TGCGCCAGCAGTGAGTCTTACAGGGGCTACGAGCAGTACTTC
-,TRBV2,-,TRBJ2-1,CASSPRTVYNEQFF,TGTGCCAGCAGTCCTCGGACTGTTTACAATGAGCAGTTCTTC
-,TRBV6-1,TRBD1,TRBJ2-5,CASSEWDRGLGETQYF,TGTGCCAGCAGTGAATGGGACAGGGGGTTGGGGGAGACCCAGTACTTC
-,TRBV24-1,-,TRBJ2-2,CATSHDGTTGELFF,TGTGCCACCAGCCACGACGGGACTACCGGGGAGCTGTTTTTT
-,TRBV12-3/TRBV12-4,-,TRBJ1-2,CASKKGPEGYTF,TGTGCCAGCAAAAAGGGGCCGGAGGGCTACACCTTC
many,TRBV30,-,TRBJ1-6,CAWSVQMTGALGGSPLHF,TGTGCCTGGAGTGTACAAATGACAGGTGCCCTTGGTGGTTCACCCCTCCACTTT
-,TRBV30,TRBD2,TRBJ2-5,CAVLAGGLETQYF,TGTGCCGTACTAGCGGGGGGGCTTGAGACCCAGTACTTC
-,TRBV19,TRBD2,TRBJ2-2,CASSWGGGNTGELFF,TGTGCCAGTAGTTGGGGCGGGGGTAACACCGGGGAGCTGTTTTTT
-,TRBV24-1,TRBD1,TRBJ1-5,CATSDLLDQGAINQPQHF,TGTGCCACCAGTGATCTACTAGATCAGGGGGCGATCAATCAGCCCCAGCATTTT
few,TRBV18,TRBD2,TRBJ2-7,CASSPRGTSGYEQYF,TGTGCCAGCTCACCAAGGGGGACTAGCGGCTACGAGCAGTACTTC
-,TRBV19,TRBD1,TRBJ2-7,CASSIDRGPYEQYF,TGTGCCAGTAGTATCGACAGGGGCCCCTACGAGCAGTACTTC
-,TRBV7-9,-,TRBJ2-5,CASSPQETQYF,TGTGCCAGCAGTCCACAAGAGACCCAGTACTTC
-,TRBV4-2,-,TRBJ2-3,CASSQDTRTDTQYF,TGTGCCAGCAGCCAAGATACTCGCACAGATACGCAGTATTTT
few,TRBV11-2,TRBD1,TRBJ1-3,CASSSTGAPGNTIYF,TGTGCCAGCAGCTCGACAGGGGCTCCTGGAAACACCATATATTTT
-,TRBV6-5,-,TRBJ2-2,CASSYGGGPAGELFF,TGTGCCAGCAGTTACGGGGGGGGGCCAGCCGGGGAGCTGTTTTTT
-,TRBV25-1,TRBD1,TRBJ1-1,CASRRQGLDTEAFF,TGTGCCAGCAGACGACAGGGGCTGGACACTGAAGCTTTCTTT
-,TRBV6-6,-,TRBJ1-5,CASSYSGGNQPQHF,TGTGCCAGCAGTTACTCCGGGGGGAATCAGCCCCAGCATTTT
-,TRBV10-3,-,TRBJ2-3,CAISGGGGSGTDTQYF,TGTGCCATCAGTGGGGGCGGAGGGTCCGGCACAGATACGCAGTATTTT
-,TRBV6-4,-,TRBJ1-3,CASSPGGGRSGNTIYF,TGTGCCAGCAGTCCAGGTGGGGGCAGATCTGGAAACACCATATATTTT
few,TRBV15,TRBD1,TRBJ1-6,CATSRGDRGANSPLHF,TGTGCCACCAGCAGAGGAGACAGGGGAGCTAATTCACCCCTCCACTTT
-,TRBV5-1,-,TRBJ2-5,CASSSIGPGETQYF,TGCGCCAGCAGCTCTATTGGTCCGGGGGAGACCCAGTACTTC
-,TRBV4-3,TRBD1,TRBJ1-2,CASSLLGGGQGRIYGYTF,TGCGCCAGCAGCCTCCTAGGGGGTGGACAGGGTCGGATCTATGGCTACACCTTC
-,TRBV7-2,TRBD2,TRBJ2-5,CASSFGGAQETQYF,TGTGCCAGCAGCTTCGGGGGGGCTCAAGAGACCCAGTACTTC
-,TRBV6-5,-,TRBJ1-1,CASSYLQGNTEAFF,TGTGCCAGCAGTTACCTACAGGGGAACACTGAAGCTTTCTTT
-,TRBV6-2/TRBV6-3,TRBD1,TRBJ2-5,CASSPYDRGLGETQYF,TGTGCCAGCAGCCCTTATGACAGGGGGCTAGGGGAGACCCAGTACTTC
-,TRBV6-1,-,TRBJ1-2,CASSEISRGYGYTF,TGTGCCAGCAGTGAAATATCGCGGGGCTATGGCTACACCTTC